This TCR beta chain was captured by sequencing in a study of T cells after posttransplantation cyclophosphamide. On the day of bone marrow donation, the related graft donor provided peripheral blood. Trimming removed 0 bases from V and 6 bases from J, with 18 bases in between. This CDR3 region has 15 residues. In germline, CDR1 is SQVTM, CDR2 ANQGSEA. Study-level findings and limits: Later post-transplant blood repertoires were often dominated by donor CD8+ memory clones. Recipient CMV seropositivity and CMV reactivation strongly tracked TRB clonality. TRB overlap between skin or GI tissue T cells and blood was limited.

TCRdb's table, derived via immunoSEQ multiplex PCR, lists solely in-frame clones and lacks some. The sample yields some 66,000 clones, just under 95% seen once. Notes on this clone: No antigen is known for it.

The chain recombines TRBV29-1 with TRBJ2-7, with D maybe TRBD1 (6 bases). The sequence derives from a woman aged 25 to 39 in good health and a related stem cell transplant donor. The source material was PBMCs. As DNA, the CDR3 is TGCAGCGTTGAAGAAGGAGGCAGGGGTGTAGGCGAGCAGTACTTC. It codes for CSVEEGGRGVGEQYF.